The sequence of this TCR beta chain was determined in a study of CD8 T cells in Susac syndrome. The CDR3 sequence is 14 residues long. Germline V gene data show CDR1 as MGHDK and CDR2 as SYGVNS. The V end was cut by 8 bases, the J end by 12 bases, with 20 bases between. General study findings and limits: TCR sequencing and HLA analysis covered a relatively small number of individuals.

As regards this clonotype: Its matching antigen is unknown.

Random hexamers served to reverse transcribe roughly 0.5 to 1 ug RNA. An immunoSEQ multiplex PCR amplified TCR beta CDR3 over 54 Vbeta and 13 Jbeta. TCRdb re-analysed the immunoSEQ multiplex PCR reads in MiXCR, keeping a single row per CDR3 protein. The data show some 150,000 distinct CDR3 sequences, around 96% seen once. Source material: CD4+ T cells from PBMCs. The rearrangement uses TRBV25-1 and TRBJ1-6; D is unclear. This sequence originates from a human donor with Susac syndrome. The CDR3 DNA sequence: TGTGCCAGCGGACTTCTGGTGGGAGTCGGACCCCTCCACTTT. It encodes CASGLLVGVGPLHF. Full variable domain (rest looked up from reference TRBV25-1 and TRBJ1-6): EADIYQTPRYLVIGTGKKITLECSQTMGHDKMYWYQQDPGMELHLIHYSYGVNSTEKGDLSSESTVSRIRTEHFPLTLESARPSHTSQYLCASGLLVGVGPLHFGNGTRLTVT.